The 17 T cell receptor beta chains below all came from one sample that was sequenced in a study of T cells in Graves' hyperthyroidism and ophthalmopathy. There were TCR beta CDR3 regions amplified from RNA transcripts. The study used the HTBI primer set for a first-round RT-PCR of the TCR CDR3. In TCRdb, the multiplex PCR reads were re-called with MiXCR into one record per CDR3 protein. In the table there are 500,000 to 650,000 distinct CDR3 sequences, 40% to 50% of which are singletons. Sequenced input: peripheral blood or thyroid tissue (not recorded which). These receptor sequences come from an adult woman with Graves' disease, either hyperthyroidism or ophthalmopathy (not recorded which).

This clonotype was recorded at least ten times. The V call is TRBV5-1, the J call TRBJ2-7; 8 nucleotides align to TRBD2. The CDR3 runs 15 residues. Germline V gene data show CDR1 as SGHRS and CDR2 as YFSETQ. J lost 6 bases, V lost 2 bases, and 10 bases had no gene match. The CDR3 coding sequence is TGCGCCAGCAGCTTCTTAGCGGGAAGTTTAAGCGAGCAGTACTTC. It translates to CASSFLAGSLSEQYF.

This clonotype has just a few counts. The CDR3 reads CASSGIRVKPGLAFNEQFF. The CDR3, as DNA: TGTGCCAGCAGTGGAATAAGGGTAAAACCGGGACTAGCATTCAATGAGCAGTTCTTC. The chain has TRBV25-1 and TRBJ2-1, with TRBD2 matching over 9 bases. The CDR3 covers 19 residues. V gave up 4 bases and J gave up 6 bases; unmatched junction bases: 19. Germline loops: CDR1 MGHDK, CDR2 SYGVNS. Complete variable domain (other parts from reference TRBV25-1 and TRBJ2-1): EADIYQTPRYLVIGTGKKITLECSQTMGHDKMYWYQQDPGMELHLIHYSYGVNSTEKGDLSSESTVSRIRTEHFPLTLESARPSHTSQYLCASSGIRVKPGLAFNEQFFGPGTRLTVL.

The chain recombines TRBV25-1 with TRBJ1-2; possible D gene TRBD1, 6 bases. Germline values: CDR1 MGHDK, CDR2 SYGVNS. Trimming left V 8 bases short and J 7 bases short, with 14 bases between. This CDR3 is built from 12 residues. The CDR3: CASLGRQVGYTF. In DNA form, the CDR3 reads TGTGCCAGCTTAGGAAGACAGGTTGGCTACACCTTC.

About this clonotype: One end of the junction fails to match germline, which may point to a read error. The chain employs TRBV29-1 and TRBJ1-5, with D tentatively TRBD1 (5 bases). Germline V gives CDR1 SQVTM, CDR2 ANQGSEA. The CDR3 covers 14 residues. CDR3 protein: CSVEPGLANEPQHF. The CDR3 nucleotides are TGCAGCGTAGAGCCGGGACTAGCCAATGAGCCCCAGCATTTT.

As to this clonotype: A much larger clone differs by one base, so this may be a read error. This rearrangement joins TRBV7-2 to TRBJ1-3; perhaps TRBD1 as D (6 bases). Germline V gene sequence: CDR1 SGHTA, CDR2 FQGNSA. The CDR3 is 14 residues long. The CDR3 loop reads CVSSLRDKRNTIYF. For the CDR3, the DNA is TGTGTCAGCAGCTTACGGGACAAAAGAAACACCATATATTTT. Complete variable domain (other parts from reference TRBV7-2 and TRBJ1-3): GAGVSQSPSNKVTEKGKDVELRCDPISGHTALYWYRQSLGQGLEFLIYFQGNSAPDKSGLPSDRFSAERTGGSVSTLTIQRTQQEDSAVYLCVSSLRDKRNTIYFGEGSWLTVV.

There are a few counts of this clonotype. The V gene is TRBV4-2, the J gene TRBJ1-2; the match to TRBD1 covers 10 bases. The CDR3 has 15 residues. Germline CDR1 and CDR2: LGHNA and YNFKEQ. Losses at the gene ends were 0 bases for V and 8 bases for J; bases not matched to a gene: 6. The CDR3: CASSQDPGTGVGYTF. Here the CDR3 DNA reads TGTGCCAGCAGCCAAGATCCCGGGACAGGGGTCGGCTACACCTTC.

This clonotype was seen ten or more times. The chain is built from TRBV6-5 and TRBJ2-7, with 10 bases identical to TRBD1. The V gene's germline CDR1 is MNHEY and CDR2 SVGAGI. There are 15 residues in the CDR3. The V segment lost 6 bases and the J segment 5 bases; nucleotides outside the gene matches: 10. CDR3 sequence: CASRPRDRGYDEQYF. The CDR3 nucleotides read TGTGCCAGCAGACCCCGGGACAGGGGTTATGACGAGCAGTACTTC.

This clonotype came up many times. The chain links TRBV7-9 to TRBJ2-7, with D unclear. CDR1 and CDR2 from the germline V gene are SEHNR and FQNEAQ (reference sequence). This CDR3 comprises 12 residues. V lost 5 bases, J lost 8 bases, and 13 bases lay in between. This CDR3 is CASSIDMGQQYF. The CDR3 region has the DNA TGTGCCAGCAGCATAGACATGGGCCAGCAGTACTTC.

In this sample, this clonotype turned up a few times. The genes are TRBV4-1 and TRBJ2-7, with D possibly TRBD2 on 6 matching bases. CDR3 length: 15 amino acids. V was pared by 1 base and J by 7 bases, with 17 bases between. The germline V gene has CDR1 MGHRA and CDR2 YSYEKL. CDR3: CASSQVGRARGEQYF. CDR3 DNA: TGCGCCAGCAGCCAAGTCGGGCGGGCTCGGGGGGAGCAGTACTTC.

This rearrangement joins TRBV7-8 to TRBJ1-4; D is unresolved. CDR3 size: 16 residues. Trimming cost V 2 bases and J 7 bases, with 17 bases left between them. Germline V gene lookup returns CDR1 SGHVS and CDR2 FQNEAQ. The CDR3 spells CASSLLRQTRGEKLFF. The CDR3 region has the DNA TGTGCCAGCAGCTTATTAAGGCAGACCCGGGGTGAAAAACTGTTTTTT.

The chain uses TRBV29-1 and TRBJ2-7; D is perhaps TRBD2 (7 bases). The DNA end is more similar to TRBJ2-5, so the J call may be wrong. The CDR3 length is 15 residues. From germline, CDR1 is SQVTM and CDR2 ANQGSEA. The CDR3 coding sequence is TGCAGCGTGGGGGCGGGGGTGAGGCTCGCGGAGACCCAGTACTTC. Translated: CSVGAGVRLAETQYF.

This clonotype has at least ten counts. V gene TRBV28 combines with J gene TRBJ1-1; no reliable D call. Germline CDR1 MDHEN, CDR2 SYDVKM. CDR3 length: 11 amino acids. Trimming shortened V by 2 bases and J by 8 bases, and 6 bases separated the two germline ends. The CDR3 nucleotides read TGTGCCAGCAGTTTAACCAGAGAAGCTTTCTTT. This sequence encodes CASSLTREAFF.

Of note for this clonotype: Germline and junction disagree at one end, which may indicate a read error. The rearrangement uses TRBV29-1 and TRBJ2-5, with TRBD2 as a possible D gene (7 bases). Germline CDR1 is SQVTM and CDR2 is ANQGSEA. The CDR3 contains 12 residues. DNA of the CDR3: TGTGCGGCAGAGAGGGGGGGAGAGACCCAGTACTTC. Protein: CAAERGGETQYF.

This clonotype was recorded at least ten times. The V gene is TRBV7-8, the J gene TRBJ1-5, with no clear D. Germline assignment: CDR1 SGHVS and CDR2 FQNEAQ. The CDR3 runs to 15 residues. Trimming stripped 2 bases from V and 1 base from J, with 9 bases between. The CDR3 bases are TGTGCCAGCAGCTTAAGATCGAGAAGCAATCAGCCCCAGCATTTT. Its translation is CASSLRSRSNQPQHF.

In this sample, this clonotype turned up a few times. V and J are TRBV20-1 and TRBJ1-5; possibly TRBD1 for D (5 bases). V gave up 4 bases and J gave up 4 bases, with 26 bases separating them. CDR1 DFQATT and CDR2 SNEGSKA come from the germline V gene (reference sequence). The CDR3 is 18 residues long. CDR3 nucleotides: TGCAGTGCTACCCGGCGCGTAGGGGATCGGCGGGGGAATCAGCCCCAGCATTTT. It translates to CSATRRVGDRRGNQPQHF.

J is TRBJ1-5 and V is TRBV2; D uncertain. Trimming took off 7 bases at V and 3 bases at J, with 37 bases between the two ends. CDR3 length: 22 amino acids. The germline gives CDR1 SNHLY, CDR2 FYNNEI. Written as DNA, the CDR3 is TGTGCCAGCACTCCCCCGTCGGGAGGAGTGGGCACTGAATCCGGCTACAATCAGCCCCAGCATTTT. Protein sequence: CASTPPSGGVGTESGYNQPQHF.

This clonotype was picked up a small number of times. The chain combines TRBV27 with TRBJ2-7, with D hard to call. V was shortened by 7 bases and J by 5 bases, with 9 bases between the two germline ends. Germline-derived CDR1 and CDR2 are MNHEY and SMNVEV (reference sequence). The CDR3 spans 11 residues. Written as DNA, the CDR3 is TGTGCCAGCACCTCTGTCCACGAGCAGTACTTC. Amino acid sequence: CASTSVHEQYF.